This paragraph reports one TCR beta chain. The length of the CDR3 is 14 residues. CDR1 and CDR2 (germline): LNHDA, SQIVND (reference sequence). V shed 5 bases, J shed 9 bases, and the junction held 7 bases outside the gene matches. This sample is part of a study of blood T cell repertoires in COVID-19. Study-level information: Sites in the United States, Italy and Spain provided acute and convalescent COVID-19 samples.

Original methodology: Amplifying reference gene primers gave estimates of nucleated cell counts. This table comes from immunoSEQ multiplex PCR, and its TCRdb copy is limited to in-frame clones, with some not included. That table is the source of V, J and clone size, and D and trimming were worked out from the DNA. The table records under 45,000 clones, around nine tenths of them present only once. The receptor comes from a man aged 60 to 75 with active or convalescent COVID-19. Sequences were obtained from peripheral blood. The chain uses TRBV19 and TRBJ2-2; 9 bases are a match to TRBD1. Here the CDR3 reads CASSWGQGLRELFF. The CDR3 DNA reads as TGTGCCAGTAGTTGGGGACAGGGCCTTAGGGAGCTGTTTTTT.